The sequence of this T cell receptor beta chain was determined in a study of shared T cell receptors in the human thymus. CDR1 and CDR2 (germline): SGHVS, FNYEAQ. This CDR3 spans 15 amino acids. After removal of 5 bases from V and 6 bases from J, the junction contained 10 bases not matched to a gene. Sequencing used immunoSEQ multiplex PCR; TCRdb keeps in-frame clones, though not all of them. The table shows hundreds of thousands of clones, with 70% to 90% occurring only once. The same sample was also used in a study of human thymus T cells. In that study: There appeared to be biased usage of V and J genes in thymic and blood repertoires.

The TCR was taken from a boy younger than two with a congenital heart defect. The material sequenced was thymocytes. The chain joins TRBV7-6 to TRBJ2-7, with TRBD2 matching over 10 bases. In nucleotides, the CDR3 is TGTGCCAGCAGCCCCGGGAGCGGGGGGGATTTCGAGCAGTACTTC. Protein: CASSPGSGGDFEQYF.